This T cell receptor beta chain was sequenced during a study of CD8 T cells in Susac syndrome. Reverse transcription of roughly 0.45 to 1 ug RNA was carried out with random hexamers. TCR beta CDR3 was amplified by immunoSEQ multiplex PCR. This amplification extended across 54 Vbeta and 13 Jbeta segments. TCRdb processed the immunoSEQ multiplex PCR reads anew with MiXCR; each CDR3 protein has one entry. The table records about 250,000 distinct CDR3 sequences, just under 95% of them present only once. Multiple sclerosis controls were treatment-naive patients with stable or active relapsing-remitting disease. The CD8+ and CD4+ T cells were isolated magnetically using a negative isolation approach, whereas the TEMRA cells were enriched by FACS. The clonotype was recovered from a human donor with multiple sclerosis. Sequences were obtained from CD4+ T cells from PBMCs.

Written as DNA, the CDR3 is TGTGCCAGCACCTCCCCAGGGGCTAACTATGGCTACACCTTC. This codes for CASTSPGANYGYTF. The V and J genes are TRBV7-9 and TRBJ1-2; TRBD1 is a possible D gene (6 bases). V lost 7 bases to trimming and J lost 0 bases, with 12 bases between them. The CDR3 is 14 residues long. Germline assignment: CDR1 SEHNR and CDR2 FQNEAQ (reference sequence).